These 13 T cell receptor beta chains were all obtained from the same sample, sequenced in a study of cytomegalovirus exposure and HLA in healthy donors. Researchers ran the PCR with 60 Vbeta and 13 Jbeta primers. Sequencing used immunoSEQ multiplex PCR; TCRdb keeps in-frame clones, though not all of them. This table holds 120,000 to 150,000 clones, 60% to 85% found once. The material sequenced was PBMCs. These receptors all stem from a man aged 18 to 30 in good health and CMV-seronegative.

This clone showed up just once. The chain recombines TRBV18 with TRBJ1-3, with D tentatively TRBD1 (6 bases). The CDR3 consists of 13 residues. The germline V gene has CDR1 KGHSH and CDR2 LQKENI. The V end lost 4 bases, the J end lost 8 bases, and 12 bases lay between the germline ends. The CDR3 nucleotides are TGTGCCAGCTCACAGTCACAGGGCGACACCATATATTTT. This codes for CASSQSQGDTIYF.

J is TRBJ1-3 and V is TRBV7-2, with no clear D. The germline V gene encodes CDR1 SGHTA and CDR2 FQGNSA. This CDR3 is built from 14 residues. V lost 5 bases and J 4 bases, leaving 12 bases between the germline ends. The CDR3 here is CASSPRGRGNTIYF. The CDR3 bases are TGTGCCAGCAGCCCCCGCGGGCGCGGAAACACCATATATTTT.

CDR3 loop: CASSGTGGTEAFF. The CDR3 bases are TGTGCCAGCAGCGGAACAGGGGGCACTGAAGCTTTCTTT. The chain joins TRBV9 to TRBJ1-1, with 8 bases fitting TRBD1. The germline gives CDR1 SGDLS, CDR2 YYNGEE. V gave up 3 bases and J gave up 4 bases; unmatched junction bases: 2. The CDR3 spans 13 residues.

The chain is built from TRBV4-2 and TRBJ2-1, with 7 bases matching TRBD1. Trimming removed 4 bases from V and 5 bases from J; junction bases left unmatched: 11. The V gene's germline CDR1 is LGHNA and CDR2 YNFKEQ. The length of the CDR3 is 16 residues. CDR3 DNA: TGTGCCAGCAGCCCGGCTGGACAGGAGGTTGACAATGAGCAGTTCTTC. As protein: CASSPAGQEVDNEQFF.

The chain carries TRBV6-5 and TRBJ2-5; a weak D match, TRBD1 (5 bases). Gene TRBJ2-7 matches the end of the DNA better, so the J call may be wrong. The CDR3 is made up of 12 amino acids. Per the germline V gene, CDR1 is MNHEY and CDR2 is SVGAGI. The CDR3 is CASSSTGNEQYF. The CDR3 nucleotides read TGTGCCAGCAGTTCCACAGGTAACGAGCAGTACTTC.

The chain couples TRBV11-2 to TRBJ2-7; D is possibly TRBD1 (6 bases). Trimming removed 3 bases at V and 0 bases at J, with 15 bases between. In germline, CDR1 is SGHAT, CDR2 FQNNGV. This CDR3 comprises 16 residues. CDR3 region: CASSFKTGMLSYEQYF. In nucleotides, the CDR3 is TGTGCCAGCAGCTTTAAGACAGGAATGCTCTCCTACGAGCAGTACTTC. Combining the CDR3 with reference TRBV11-2 and TRBJ2-7 gives the whole variable domain EAGVAQSPRYKIIEKRQSVAFWCNPISGHATLYWYQQILGQGPKLLIQFQNNGVVDDSQLPKDRFSAERLKGVDSTLKIQPAKLEDSAVYLCASSFKTGMLSYEQYFGPGTRLTVT.

The table lists this clone with a few counts. A read error may produce the germline difference seen at one junction end. The rearrangement links TRBV6-6 to TRBJ1-4; perhaps TRBD1 as D (6 bases). From germline, CDR1 is MNHNY and CDR2 SVGAGI (reference sequence). The CDR3 consists of 12 residues. The CDR3 DNA follows: TGTGCCGGCAGGGGCGGGAACGAAAAACTGTTTTTT. Its protein is CAGRGGNEKLFF.

This clone was observed a single time. The chain links TRBV5-1 to TRBJ2-2, with TRBD1 matching 7 bases. The V gene's germline CDR1 is SGHRS and CDR2 YFSETQ. This CDR3 region has 17 residues. Trimming removed 4 bases from V and 5 bases from J; junction bases left unmatched: 14. The CDR3 coding sequence is TGCGCCAGCAGCCCCTGGGGAGCAGGGGGACCTACCGGGGAGCTGTTTTTT. This codes for CASSPWGAGGPTGELFF.

This rearrangement joins TRBV6-1 to TRBJ2-3, with 9 bases identical to TRBD1. Trimming took 8 bases from V and 2 from J; bases not matched to a gene: 5. Germline V gene data show CDR1 as MNHNS and CDR2 as SASEGT. This CDR3 is built from 14 residues. The CDR3 nucleotides read TGTGCCAGCCCCGGGACAGGGCCCACAGATACGCAGTATTTT. It yields the protein CASPGTGPTDTQYF.

This clone was counted only a few times. This chain uses TRBV5-1 with TRBJ2-6, with D possibly being TRBD2 (6 bases). This CDR3 region has 17 residues. Between the trimmed V and J ends, which lost 1 base and 3 bases, there was a span of 14 bases. Germline V lookup: CDR1 SGHRS, CDR2 YFSETQ. CDR3 loop: CASSLLTGGGGANVLTF. CDR3 DNA: TGCGCCAGCAGCTTGTTGACCGGGGGTGGTGGGGCCAACGTCCTGACTTTC.

J is TRBJ1-2 and V is TRBV27; TRBD1 is a possible D gene (5 bases). CDR1 is MNHEY and CDR2 is SMNVEV in the germline V gene (reference sequence). The CDR3 is made up of 16 amino acids. The germline V and J ends were trimmed by 2 bases and 4 bases, with 17 bases remaining between them. The CDR3, as DNA: TGTGCCAGCAGTTTAAACGGGGGTCAGTCCGTCTATGGCTACACCTTC. Amino acids: CASSLNGGQSVYGYTF.

V usage is TRBV7-9 and J usage is TRBJ1-5; D is ambiguous. V lost 1 base and J lost 6, with 19 bases in between. Germline V CDR1 and CDR2: SEHNR, FQNEAQ (reference sequence). The CDR3 has 17 amino acids. CDR3 in amino acids: CASSLGAGRDHGQPQHF. In nucleotides, the CDR3 is TGTGCCAGCAGCTTAGGGGCGGGGAGGGATCATGGTCAGCCCCAGCATTTT.

J is TRBJ1-1 and V is TRBV15; 8 positions match TRBD1. This CDR3 has 15 residues. Trimming removed 1 base from V and 4 bases from J; junction bases left unmatched: 5. Germline loops: CDR1 LNHNV, CDR2 YYDKDF (reference sequence). Written as DNA, the CDR3 is TGTGCCACCAGCAGAGGGACAGGGATGGGCACTGAAGCTTTCTTT. This sequence encodes CATSRGTGMGTEAFF.